The entry below describes one T cell receptor (beta chain). The CDR3 spans 15 residues. Germline V gene data show CDR1 as MNHEY and CDR2 as SVGAGI. Trimming cost V 5 bases and J 7 bases; bases outside gene matches: 8. The data belong to a study of T cell responses to AZD1222 COVID-19 vaccine. Sequencing was performed with immunoSEQ multiplex PCR; in TCRdb, only in-frame clones are kept and a portion is missing. The sample includes roughly 140,000 clones, over 75% of them seen just once. This rearrangement joins TRBV6-5 to TRBJ1-6, with 7 positions matching TRBD1. Material: peripheral blood, obtained on day 0 of AZD1222 vaccination. The receptor comes from an adult in good health. The CDR3 reads CASSPRGEGNSPLHF. In DNA, the CDR3 is TGTGCCAGCAGTCCCAGGGGGGAAGGAAATTCACCCCTCCACTTT.